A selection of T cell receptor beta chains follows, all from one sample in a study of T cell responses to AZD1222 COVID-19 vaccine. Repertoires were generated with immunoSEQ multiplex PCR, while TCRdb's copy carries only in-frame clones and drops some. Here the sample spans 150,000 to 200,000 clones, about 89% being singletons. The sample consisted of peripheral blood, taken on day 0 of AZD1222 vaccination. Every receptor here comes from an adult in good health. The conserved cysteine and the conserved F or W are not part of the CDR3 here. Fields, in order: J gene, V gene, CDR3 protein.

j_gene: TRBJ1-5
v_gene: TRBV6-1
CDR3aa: ASSENRGQH

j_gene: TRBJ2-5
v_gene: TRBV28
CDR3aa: ASSLRGTSGAKETQY

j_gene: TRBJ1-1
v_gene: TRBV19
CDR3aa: ASSLTGAVKTEAF

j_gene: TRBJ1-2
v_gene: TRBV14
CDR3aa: ASSQATRGYT

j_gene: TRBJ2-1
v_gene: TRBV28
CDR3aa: ASSSGAVGLAGGEQF

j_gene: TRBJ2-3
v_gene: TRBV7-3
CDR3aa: ASSLTAWGMDTQY

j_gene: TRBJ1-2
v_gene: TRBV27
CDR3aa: ASTRLGGGGYT

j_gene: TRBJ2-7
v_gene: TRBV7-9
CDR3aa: ASSLALAGAPYEQY

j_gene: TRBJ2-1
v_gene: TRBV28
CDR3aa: ASSGTGGLRANEQF

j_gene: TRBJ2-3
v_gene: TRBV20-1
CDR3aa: SASWGSGTDTQY

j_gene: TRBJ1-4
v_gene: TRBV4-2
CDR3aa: ASSQIDRGSREKLF

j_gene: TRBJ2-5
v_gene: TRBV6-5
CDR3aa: ASRGQGVEETQY

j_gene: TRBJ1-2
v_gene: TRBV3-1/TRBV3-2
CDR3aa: ASSQGRGGYT

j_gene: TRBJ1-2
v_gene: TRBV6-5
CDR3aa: ARRRDSVSGYT

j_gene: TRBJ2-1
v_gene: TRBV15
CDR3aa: ATSRRMFFRGGDEQF

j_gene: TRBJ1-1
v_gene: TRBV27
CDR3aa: ASSSSHRAGSTEAF

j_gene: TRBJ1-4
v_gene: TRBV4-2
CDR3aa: ASRRAEKLF

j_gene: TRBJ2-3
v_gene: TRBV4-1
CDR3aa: ASSQVWPGVPDTQY

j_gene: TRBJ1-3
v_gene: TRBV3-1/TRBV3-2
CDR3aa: ASSQATGNGGNTIY

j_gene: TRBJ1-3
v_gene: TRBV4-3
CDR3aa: ASSQEAGGVVNTIY

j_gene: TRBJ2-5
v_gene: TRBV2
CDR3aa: ASSDPFSGDGETQY

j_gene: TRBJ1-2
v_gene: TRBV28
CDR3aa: ASSSPGARGGYGYT